The sequence of this T cell receptor (beta chain) was determined in a study of T-cell reconstitution after alpha-beta-depleted transplantation in children. Whole-study findings and limits: TCRbeta diversity was high at day 60 in some patients (a result of surviving recipient T cells and thymic progenitors). Newly produced T cells mostly accounted for T-cell counts and diversity one year post-transplant. As was reported, about two months after transplant, alpha-beta T cells came from several hundred expanded graft clones.

V lost 5 bases and J 7 bases, leaving 18 bases between the germline ends. From germline, CDR1 is SGHTA and CDR2 FQGNSA. The CDR3 length is 14 residues. Concerning this clonotype itself: Its antigen is not identified.

The TCRbeta library was prepared with unique molecular identifiers. TCRdb re-derived calls from the PCR reads in MiXCR, one entry per CDR3 protein. The sample holds some 100,000 distinct CDR3 sequences, 20% to 25% seen once. The material sequenced was PBMCs, taken before TCRalphabeta/CD19-depleted stem cell transplant. V usage is TRBV7-2 and J usage is TRBJ2-7; possible D gene TRBD2, 6 bases. This receptor was obtained from a boy younger than 10 with acute lymphoblastic leukemia, due to receive a stem cell transplant. The CDR3 loop reads CASSPLGLPGEQYF. CDR3 sequence (DNA): TGTGCCAGCAGCCCCTTAGGACTACCCGGGGAGCAGTACTTC.